Below, 26 T cell receptor beta chains from the same sample are listed, as sequenced in a study of shared T cell receptors in the human thymus. Clones were sequenced by immunoSEQ multiplex PCR, and TCRdb holds only the in-frame ones, with some missing. The repertoire holds 600,000 to 900,000 clones, with approximately 85% as singletons. These data were also reused for a study on human thymus T cells.

Sequencing was performed on thymocytes. The receptors originated from a girl less than two years old with a congenital heart defect.

The chain couples TRBV7-6 to TRBJ1-1; a weak D match, TRBD1 (5 bases). The CDR3 is 13 residues long. Germline values: CDR1 SGHVS, CDR2 FNYEAQ. The V end was cut by 3 bases, the J end by 3 bases, with 8 bases between. The CDR3: CASSLGGDTEAFF. CDR3 nucleotide sequence: TGTGCCAGCAGCTTGGGGGGGGACACTGAAGCTTTCTTT.

With respect to this clone: Distinct nucleotide sequences in the sample also encode this CDR3. The V gene is TRBV6-7, the J gene TRBJ1-5; TRBD1 is a possible D gene (5 bases). TRBV6-7 is placed among ORFs of uncertain function. The CDR3 is 18 residues long. The germline V and J ends were trimmed by 2 bases and 3 bases, with 20 bases remaining between them. CDR3: CASSYNMGQGCINQPQHF. The CDR3, as DNA: TGTGCCAGCAGTTACAATATGGGGCAGGGCTGCATCAATCAGCCCCAGCATTTT.

The genes are TRBV7-9 and TRBJ2-1; TRBD2 matches at 12 bases. The V segment lost 2 bases and the J segment 1 base; nucleotides outside the gene matches: 6. Per germline, CDR1 SEHNR and CDR2 FQNEAQ (reference sequence). The CDR3 consists of 18 residues. In DNA form, the CDR3 reads TGTGCCAGCAGCTTATTAGCTAGCGGGGGGGATTCCTACAATGAGCAGTTCTTC. It specifies CASSLLASGGDSYNEQFF. Supplemented by reference TRBV7-9 and TRBJ2-1, the full variable domain reads DTGVSQNPRHKITKRGQNVTFRCDPISEHNRLYWYRQTLGQGPEFLTYFQNEAQLEKSRLLSDRFSAERPKGSFSTLEIQRTEQGDSAMYLCASSLLASGGDSYNEQFFGPGTRLTVL.

J is TRBJ2-1 and V is TRBV6-4; 8 nucleotides agree with TRBD1. Germline CDR1 and CDR2: MRHNA and SNTAGT. The junction had 4 bases not matched to a gene; V was cut back by 4 bases and J by 5 bases. The CDR3 consists of 14 residues. The CDR3 DNA reads as TGTGCCAGCAGTGGGGGGGACAGGAACAATGAGCAGTTCTTC. This codes for CASSGGDRNNEQFF.

The chain carries TRBV6-1 and TRBJ1-2; D may be TRBD1 (6 bases). The CDR3 runs 15 residues. Germline V CDR1 and CDR2: MNHNS, SASEGT. The V gene lost 4 bases and the J gene lost 4 bases, with 16 bases spanning the gap. The CDR3 protein is CASSGNRAGGYGYTF. In DNA form, the CDR3 reads TGTGCCAGCAGTGGCAACAGGGCTGGAGGCTATGGCTACACCTTC.

A single count supports this clone. The gene calls are TRBV20-1 and TRBJ1-1; maybe TRBD1 (6 bases). The germline CDR1 and CDR2 sequences are DFQATT and SNEGSKA (reference sequence). V gave up 5 bases and J gave up 11 bases, with 15 bases separating them. The CDR3 runs to 11 residues. CDR3 sequence: CSADRDNGAFF. CDR3 nucleotides: TGCAGTGCTGATAGGGACAATGGGGCTTTCTTT.

The chain links TRBV18 to TRBJ1-3, with 7 bases lining up with TRBD1. J lost 4 bases, V lost 5 bases, and 5 bases had no gene match. The CDR3 loop spans 14 amino acids. CDR1 and CDR2 (germline): KGHSH, LQKENI. In nucleotides, the CDR3 is TGTGCCAGCTCAACCGGGACAGAAGGAAACACCATATATTTT. Translation gives CASSTGTEGNTIYF.

The CDR3 DNA follows: TGTGCCAGCAGTAGCTCTCGGACAGGGGGCGTTGAGACCCAGTACTTC. Residues: CASSSSRTGGVETQYF. V usage is TRBV5-5 and J usage is TRBJ2-5; TRBD1 matches at 11 bases. Looked up from germline, CDR1 is SGHKS and CDR2 is YYEKEE (reference sequence). V gave up 5 bases and J gave up 5 bases; unmatched junction bases: 11. This CDR3 spans 16 amino acids.

J is TRBJ2-6 and V is TRBV7-2; maybe TRBD2 (5 bases). This CDR3 is 18 amino acids long. Deletions cut 1 base from V and 0 bases from J, with 13 bases between. CDR1 SGHTA and CDR2 FQGNSA come from the germline V gene. The CDR3 here is CASSLGESNNSGANVLTF. The CDR3 DNA reads TGTGCCAGCAGCTTAGGGGAGTCCAACAACTCTGGGGCCAACGTCCTGACTTTC.

This chain connects TRBV6-1 to TRBJ1-3; unclear D gene. In germline, CDR1 is MNHNS, CDR2 SASEGT. There are 13 residues in the CDR3. The V and J ends lost 6 bases and 0 bases respectively, with 6 bases between them. The CDR3 is CASRASSGNTIYF. CDR3 in DNA: TGTGCCAGCAGGGCCAGCTCTGGAAACACCATATATTTT.

The V call is TRBV28, the J call TRBJ1-2; D is unclear. The germline CDR1 and CDR2 sequences are MDHEN and SYDVKM. The CDR3 consists of 17 residues. With 3 bases removed from V and 2 bases from J, the gap between germline ends came to 19 bases. CDR3 DNA: TGTGCCAGCAGTTTTAACGGTCGGCGGATAACGAACTATGGCTACACCTTC. Its translation: CASSFNGRRITNYGYTF.

This clone appeared a single time. The V and J genes are TRBV19 and TRBJ2-1; the D gene is possibly TRBD2 (7 bases). CDR3 length: 12 amino acids. Germline CDR1 reads LNHDA; CDR2 reads SQIVND (reference sequence). Trimming removed 6 bases at V and 10 bases at J, with 13 bases between. In DNA, the CDR3 is TGTGCCAGTAGGGCGGGGGCCGGGGAGCAGTTCTTC. Its protein is CASRAGAGEQFF. Full variable domain (outside the CDR3, taken from reference TRBV19 and TRBJ2-1): DGGITQSPKYLFRKEGQNVTLSCEQNLNHDAMYWYRQDPGQGLRLIYYSQIVNDFQKGDIAEGYSVSREKKESFPLTVTSAQKNPTAFYLCASRAGAGEQFFGPGTRLTVL.

V usage is TRBV27 and J usage is TRBJ1-2, with TRBD1 matching over 7 bases. Germline assignment: CDR1 MNHEY and CDR2 SMNVEV (reference sequence). The V gene end was trimmed by 6 bases and the J gene end by 7 bases; junction bases not matched to a gene: 8. The CDR3 length is 13 residues. In nucleotides, the CDR3 is TGTGCCAGCAGGACAGGGCGGGGGGGTGGCTACACCTTC. Amino acids: CASRTGRGGGYTF.

This clone appeared once. V usage is TRBV28 and J usage is TRBJ1-3; 8 bases fit TRBD1. The CDR3 runs to 18 residues. Germline trimming cut 6 bases from V and 4 bases from J; bases unmatched to any gene: 17. In germline, CDR1 is MDHEN, CDR2 SYDVKM. The CDR3 region has the DNA TGTGCCAGCAGCAAGAACCTGAATTCGACAGGGGCAGGAAACACCATATATTTT. Amino acid sequence: CASSKNLNSTGAGNTIYF.

This sequence joins TRBV14 and TRBJ1-4, with D maybe TRBD1 (5 bases). V lost 4 bases, J lost 4 bases, and 16 bases lay in between. CDR1 is SGHDN and CDR2 is FVKESK in the germline V gene. The CDR3 length is 16 residues. CDR3 coding DNA: TGTGCCAGCAGCCCCAGAGCGGGGGAAGATAATGAAAAACTGTTTTTT. This gives the protein CASSPRAGEDNEKLFF.

This clone appeared a single time. The V call is TRBV12-5, the J call TRBJ1-5; tentative D call: TRBD1 (5 bases). The germline gives CDR1 LGHNT, CDR2 FRNRAP. CDR3 length equals 17 residues. V was cut by 7 bases and J by 0 bases, with 19 bases left in between. CDR3 in amino acids: CASALRRDGYSNQPQHF. The CDR3 nucleotides read TGTGCTAGTGCATTGAGGCGGGACGGCTATAGCAATCAGCCCCAGCATTTT.

The chain has TRBV27 and TRBJ1-1, with a tentative D call TRBD1 (5 bases). The V end was cut by 0 bases, the J end by 1 base, with 18 bases between. The germline V gene encodes CDR1 MNHEY and CDR2 SMNVEV (reference sequence). The CDR3 is made up of 18 amino acids. CDR3 sequence reads: CASSLSITGQGRNTEAFF. In nucleotides, the CDR3 is TGTGCCAGCAGTTTATCGATAACAGGCCAGGGAAGGAACACTGAAGCTTTCTTT.

This chain joins TRBV28 and TRBJ2-7; 12 nucleotides line up with TRBD2. The V segment lost 3 bases and the J segment 1 base; nucleotides outside the gene matches: 25. Germline V gives CDR1 MDHEN, CDR2 SYDVKM. This CDR3 has 23 amino acids. DNA for the CDR3: TGTGCCAGCAGTTTCCCACCGAAATACCCTCGACTAGCGGGGGAAGCGCTATCCTACGAGCAGTACTTC. As protein: CASSFPPKYPRLAGEALSYEQYF.

The V and J genes are TRBV7-2 and TRBJ1-2, with TRBD1 as a possible D gene (6 bases). This CDR3 has 15 amino acids. With 1 base removed from V and 6 bases from J, the gap between germline ends came to 15 bases. Germline V CDR1 and CDR2: SGHTA, FQGNSA. The CDR3 DNA reads as TGTGCCAGCAGCTTAGAGGGTACAGGGATTCATGGCTACACCTTC. This encodes CASSLEGTGIHGYTF.

Concerning this clone: Other DNA sequences in the same sample also yield this CDR3. The chain has TRBV5-1 and TRBJ1-2, with D possibly TRBD1 on 5 matching bases. This CDR3 is built from 12 residues. In germline, CDR1 is SGHRS, CDR2 YFSETQ. Trimming removed 0 bases from V and 6 bases from J, with 6 bases in between. This CDR3 reads CASSLGGNGYTF. Here the CDR3 DNA reads TGCGCCAGCAGCTTGGGGGGCAATGGCTACACCTTC.

The rearrangement links TRBV19 to TRBJ1-1; weak D call: TRBD1 (5 bases). Trimming stripped 4 bases from V and 1 base from J, with 16 bases between. Germline V gives CDR1 LNHDA, CDR2 SQIVND (reference sequence). The length of the CDR3 is 16 residues. The CDR3 nucleotides are TGTGCCAGTAGTACGACTGCGGACAACCCGAACACTGAAGCTTTCTTT. This translates into CASSTTADNPNTEAFF.

The rearrangement links TRBV5-4 to TRBJ1-2, with a tentative D call TRBD1 (6 bases). The CDR3 extends over 16 amino acids. The ends were cut back, 3 bases at V and 7 bases at J, with 22 bases in the middle. CDR1 and CDR2 from the germline V gene are SGHNT and YYREEE (reference sequence). CDR3 sequence: CASSSPNWGRGRGYTF. In DNA, the CDR3 is TGTGCCAGCAGCTCCCCCAATTGGGGGCGAGGCCGTGGCTACACCTTC.

V gene TRBV10-3 combines with J gene TRBJ1-3; TRBD1 might be the D (6 bases). The V end lost 0 bases, the J end lost 4 bases, and 16 bases lay between the germline ends. The V gene's germline CDR1 is ENHRY and CDR2 SYGVKD. This CDR3 contains 17 residues. The CDR3 sequence: CAISESTRRGSGNTIYF. Here the CDR3 DNA reads TGTGCCATCAGTGAGTCTACACGTAGGGGGTCCGGAAACACCATATATTTT.

The gene calls are TRBV4-1 and TRBJ2-5; unclear D gene. Germline V gene sequence: CDR1 MGHRA, CDR2 YSYEKL. Trimming shortened V by 4 bases and J by 2 bases, and 14 bases separated the two germline ends. The CDR3 consists of 15 residues. DNA of the CDR3: TGCGCCAGCAGCCCTCCACGGCAGACTCAAGAGACCCAGTACTTC. This encodes CASSPPRQTQETQYF.

The chain uses TRBV29-1 and TRBJ2-5, with a possible D match to TRBD2 (6 bases). The CDR3 runs to 14 residues. V dropped 4 bases and J dropped 5 bases, with 17 bases sitting between them. Germline assignment: CDR1 SQVTM and CDR2 ANQGSEA. This chain's CDR3 is CSVVRRGRRETQYF. The CDR3 DNA reads TGCAGCGTTGTCCGGCGGGGCCGGAGGGAGACCCAGTACTTC.

This chain uses TRBV19 with TRBJ1-1, with TRBD1 as a possible D gene (5 bases). The V end was cut by 1 base, the J end by 3 bases, with 15 bases between. The germline gives CDR1 LNHDA, CDR2 SQIVND (reference sequence). The CDR3 runs to 16 residues. In DNA, the CDR3 is TGTGCCAGTAGTATAGTGGATGGGGGAGGACACACTGAAGCTTTCTTT. It translates to CASSIVDGGGHTEAFF. The entire variable domain, with the rest obtained from reference TRBV19 and TRBJ1-1, is as follows: DGGITQSPKYLFRKEGQNVTLSCEQNLNHDAMYWYRQDPGQGLRLIYYSQIVNDFQKGDIAEGYSVSREKKESFPLTVTSAQKNPTAFYLCASSIVDGGGHTEAFFGQGTRLTVV.